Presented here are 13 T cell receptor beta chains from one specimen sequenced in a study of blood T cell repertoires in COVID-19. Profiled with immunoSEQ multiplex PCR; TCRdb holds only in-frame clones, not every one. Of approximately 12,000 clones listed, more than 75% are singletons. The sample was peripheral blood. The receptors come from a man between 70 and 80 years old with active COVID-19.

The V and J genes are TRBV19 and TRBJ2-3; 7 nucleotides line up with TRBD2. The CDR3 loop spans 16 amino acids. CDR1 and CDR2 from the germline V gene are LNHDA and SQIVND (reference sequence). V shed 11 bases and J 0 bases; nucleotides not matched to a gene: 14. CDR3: CAGPGLPDSSTDTQYF. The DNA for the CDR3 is TGTGCCGGGCCGGGACTACCGGATTCTAGCACAGATACGCAGTATTTT.

CDR3 protein: CASSTQGANTEAFF. The DNA of the CDR3 is TGTGCCAGCAGTACACAGGGGGCGAACACTGAAGCTTTCTTT. The rearrangement links TRBV6-5 to TRBJ1-1; 9 nucleotides agree with TRBD1. The CDR3 spans 14 residues. The junction had 2 bases not matched to a gene; V was cut back by 5 bases and J by 1 base. Germline CDR1 reads MNHEY; CDR2 reads SVGAGI.

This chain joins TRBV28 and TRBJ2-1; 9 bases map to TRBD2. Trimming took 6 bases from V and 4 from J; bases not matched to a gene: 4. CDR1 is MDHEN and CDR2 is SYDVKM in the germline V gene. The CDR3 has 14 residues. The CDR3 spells CASRVLAGYNEQFF. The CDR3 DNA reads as TGTGCCAGCAGGGTCCTAGCGGGGTACAATGAGCAGTTCTTC.

The CDR3 region has the DNA TGTGCCACCCGAAGAGACGCGGGGACTGAAGCTTTCTTT. It yields the protein CATRRDAGTEAFF. The V call is TRBV2, the J call TRBJ1-1; D gene uncertain. The CDR3 covers 13 residues. Trimming pared 10 bases from V and 5 bases from J, leaving 17 bases between. The V gene's germline CDR1 is SNHLY and CDR2 FYNNEI.

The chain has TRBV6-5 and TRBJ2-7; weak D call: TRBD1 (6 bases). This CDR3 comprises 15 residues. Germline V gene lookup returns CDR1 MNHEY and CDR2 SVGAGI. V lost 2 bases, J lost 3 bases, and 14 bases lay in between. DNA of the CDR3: TGTGCCAGCAGTTACGGGGGCGACACAGACTACGAGCAGTACTTC. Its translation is CASSYGGDTDYEQYF.

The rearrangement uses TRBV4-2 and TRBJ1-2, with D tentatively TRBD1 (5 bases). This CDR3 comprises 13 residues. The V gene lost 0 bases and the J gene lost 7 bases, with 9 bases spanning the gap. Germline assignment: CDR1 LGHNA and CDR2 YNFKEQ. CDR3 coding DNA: TGTGCCAGCAGCCAAGATCGTCAGGGTGGCTACACCTTC. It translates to CASSQDRQGGYTF.

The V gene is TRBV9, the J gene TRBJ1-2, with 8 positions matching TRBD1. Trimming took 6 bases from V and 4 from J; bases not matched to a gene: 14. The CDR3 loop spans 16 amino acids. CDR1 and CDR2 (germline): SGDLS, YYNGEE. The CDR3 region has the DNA TGTGCCAGCACGAACGGGGAGGAGGGGACAGGCTATGGCTACACCTTC. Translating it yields CASTNGEEGTGYGYTF.

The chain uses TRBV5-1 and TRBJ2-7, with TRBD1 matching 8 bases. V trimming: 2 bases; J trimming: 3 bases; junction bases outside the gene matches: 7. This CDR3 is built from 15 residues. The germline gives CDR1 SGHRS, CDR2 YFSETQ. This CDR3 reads CASSLDRGRGYEQYF. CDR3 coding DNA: TGCGCCAGCAGCTTAGACAGGGGCCGAGGCTACGAGCAGTACTTC. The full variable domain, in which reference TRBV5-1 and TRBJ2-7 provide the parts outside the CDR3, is KAGVTQTPRYLIKTRGQQVTLSCSPISGHRSVSWYQQTPGQGLQFLFEYFSETQRNKGNFPGRFSGRQFSNSRSEMNVSTLELGDSALYLCASSLDRGRGYEQYFGPGTRLTVT.

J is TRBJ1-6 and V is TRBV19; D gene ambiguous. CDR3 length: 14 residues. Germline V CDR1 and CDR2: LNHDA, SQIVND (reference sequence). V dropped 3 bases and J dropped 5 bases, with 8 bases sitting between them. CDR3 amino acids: CASSIRQDNSPLHF. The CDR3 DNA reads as TGTGCCAGTAGTATTCGGCAGGATAATTCACCCCTCCACTTT.

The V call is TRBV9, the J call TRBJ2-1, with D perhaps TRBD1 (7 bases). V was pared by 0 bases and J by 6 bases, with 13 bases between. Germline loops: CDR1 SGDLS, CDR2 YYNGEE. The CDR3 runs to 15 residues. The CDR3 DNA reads TGTGCCAGCAGCGTAGGGCAGGGGGGAACCAATGAGCAGTTCTTC. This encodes CASSVGQGGTNEQFF.

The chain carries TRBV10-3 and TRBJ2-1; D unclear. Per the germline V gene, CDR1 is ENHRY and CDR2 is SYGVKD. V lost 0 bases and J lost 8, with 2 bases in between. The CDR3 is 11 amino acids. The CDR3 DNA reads TGTGCCATCAGTGAGTCCTATGAGCAGTTCTTC. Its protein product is CAISESYEQFF.

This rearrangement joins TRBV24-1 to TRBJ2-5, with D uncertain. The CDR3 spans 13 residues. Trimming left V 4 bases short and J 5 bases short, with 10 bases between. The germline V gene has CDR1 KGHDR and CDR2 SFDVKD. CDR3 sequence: CATSDSRVETQYF. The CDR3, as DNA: TGTGCCACCAGTGACTCCCGTGTTGAGACCCAGTACTTC.

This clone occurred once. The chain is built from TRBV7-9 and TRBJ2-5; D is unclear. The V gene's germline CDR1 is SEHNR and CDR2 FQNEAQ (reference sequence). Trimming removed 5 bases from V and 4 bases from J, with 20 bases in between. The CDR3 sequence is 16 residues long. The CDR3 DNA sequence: TGTGCCAGCAGCCATCCAGCGAGCCTACCGCGAGAGACCCAGTACTTC. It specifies CASSHPASLPRETQYF.